Shown below are 10 T cell receptor beta chains from a single sample sequenced in a study of radiotherapy plus CTLA-4 blockade in lung cancer. Sequencing used immunoSEQ multiplex PCR; TCRdb keeps in-frame clones, though not all of them. The sample holds some 38,000 clones, 70% to 85% seen once. The starting material was peripheral blood, obtained from a patient treated with radiotherapy plus ipilimumab. These receptors all come from a human donor with non-small cell lung cancer who had stable disease on radiotherapy plus ipilimumab.

The V gene is TRBV6-5, the J gene TRBJ1-5; no definite D call. Trimming cost V 4 bases and J 2 bases, with 9 bases left between them. Per the germline V gene, CDR1 is MNHEY and CDR2 is SVGAGI. The CDR3 covers 14 residues. The CDR3: CASSLAGGNQPQHF. The CDR3 DNA follows: TGTGCCAGCAGTTTGGCCGGGGGCAATCAGCCCCAGCATTTT.

The chain has TRBV6-5 and TRBJ2-2; no clear D. Germline V gives CDR1 MNHEY, CDR2 SVGAGI. Deletions cut 6 bases from V and 5 bases from J, with 10 bases between. The CDR3 runs to 13 residues. The CDR3 nucleotides read TGTGCCAGCAGCTTGGACCCTACCGGGGAGCTGTTTTTT. It codes for CASSLDPTGELFF.

This clone was counted only a few times. The rearrangement uses TRBV2 and TRBJ1-5; no clear D gene. CDR1 is SNHLY and CDR2 is FYNNEI in the germline V gene. The ends were cut back, 10 bases at V and 0 bases at J, with 10 bases in the middle. This CDR3 comprises 13 residues. CDR3 sequence (DNA): TGTGCCACCAAGGACTATAGCAATCAGCCCCAGCATTTT. This codes for CATKDYSNQPQHF. Full variable domain (missing parts from reference TRBV2 and TRBJ1-5): EPEVTQTPSHQVTQMGQEVILRCVPISNHLYFYWYRQILGQKVEFLVSFYNNEISEKSEIFDDQFSVERPDGSNFTLKIRSTKLEDSAMYFCATKDYSNQPQHFGDGTRLSIL.

The CDR3 protein is CASSLGYRERSQPQHF. The CDR3 region has the DNA TGTGCCAGCAGCCTTGGCTACAGGGAAAGGAGTCAGCCCCAGCATTTT. This chain connects TRBV7-9 to TRBJ1-5; D may be TRBD1 (6 bases). This CDR3 contains 16 residues. The V and J ends lost 5 bases and 6 bases respectively, with 20 bases between them. Germline V CDR1 and CDR2: SEHNR, FQNEAQ (reference sequence).

The genes are TRBV30 and TRBJ2-7; no clear D gene. The CDR3 has 12 residues. V was clipped by 0 bases and J by 3 bases, with 6 bases between them. The germline gives CDR1 GTSNPN, CDR2 SVGIG (reference sequence). The CDR3 loop reads CAWSVHIYEQYF. CDR3 bases: TGTGCCTGGAGTGTACACATCTACGAGCAGTACTTC.

V and J are TRBV6-1 and TRBJ2-6; D is uncertain. CDR1 is MNHNS, CDR2 SASEGT, per germline. The CDR3 consists of 15 residues. Trimming left V 10 bases short and J 0 bases short, with 13 bases between. The CDR3 bases are TGTGCCACCGCGGTTCGGAACTCTGGGGCCAACGTCCTGACTTTC. It codes for CATAVRNSGANVLTF.

This chain uses TRBV5-1 with TRBJ2-1; the match to TRBD2 covers 9 bases. The V segment lost 3 bases and the J segment 7 bases; nucleotides outside the gene matches: 11. This CDR3 is built from 16 residues. Looked up from germline, CDR1 is SGHRS and CDR2 is YFSETQ. In DNA, the CDR3 is TGCGCCAGCAGCTCCTTGGGCGGGGGGGCATCAAATGAGCAGTTCTTC. It is translated as CASSSLGGGASNEQFF.

Only one count was recorded for this clone. V usage is TRBV5-4 and J usage is TRBJ1-6; D is undetermined. The V and J ends lost 3 bases and 10 bases respectively, with 14 bases between them. Germline CDR1 SGHNT, CDR2 YYREEE (reference sequence). The length of the CDR3 is 14 residues. As DNA, the CDR3 is TGTGCCAGCAGCTCCTACACGGCTGGCTCACCCCTCCACTTT. Protein sequence: CASSSYTAGSPLHF. The full variable domain, rest sourced from reference TRBV5-4 and TRBJ1-6, is ETGVTQSPTHLIKTRGQQVTLRCSSQSGHNTVSWYQQALGQGPQFIFQYYREEENGRGNFPPRFSGLQFPNYSSELNVNALELDDSALYLCASSSYTAGSPLHFGNGTRLTVT.

CDR3: CASREQGGGTDTQYF. CDR3 sequence (DNA): TGTGCCAGCAGAGAACAGGGGGGGGGAACAGATACGCAGTATTTT. The chain combines TRBV27 with TRBJ2-3; D might be TRBD1 (8 bases). This CDR3 contains 15 residues. Germline V gene lookup returns CDR1 MNHEY and CDR2 SMNVEV (reference sequence). The V gene lost 6 bases and the J gene lost 3 bases, with 16 bases spanning the gap.

This chain links TRBV7-7 with TRBJ2-4, with 7 nucleotides matching TRBD1. Per the germline V gene, CDR1 is SSHAT and CDR2 is FNYEAQ (reference sequence). The length of the CDR3 is 18 residues. The trim removed 5 bases at V and 2 bases at J, leaving 15 bases unmatched. CDR3 region: CASSLSGTAPGTKNIQYF. The CDR3, as DNA: TGTGCCAGCAGCCTCTCCGGGACAGCACCGGGGACCAAAAACATTCAGTACTTC.